These T cell receptor beta chains were read from a single sample in a study of blood T cells in healthy people across ages. From the 5' RACE reads, TCRdb called clonotypes with MiXCR, one entry per CDR3 protein. The data hold 600,000 to 850,000 distinct CDR3 sequences, with roughly 45% observed a single time. The sample taken for sequencing was blood. These receptor sequences come from a woman aged 60-75 years in good health. Both conserved end residues are part of each CDR3. The order of the fields is J gene, V gene, D gene, clone size, CDR3 DNA, CDR3 protein. D genes are given only for firm matches. Size is omitted from some rows. Given values are once, few, many or a class for expanded clones.

TRBJ2-1	TRBV9	NA	few	TGTGCCAGCAGCGTAGGGGTAGCCAATGAGCAGTTCTTC	CASSVGVANEQFF
TRBJ1-4	TRBV4-2	NA	NA	TGTGCCAGCAGCCAATCGGGCGGACATGAAAAACTGTTTTTT	CASSQSGGHEKLFF
TRBJ1-5	TRBV6-5	NA	once	TGTGCCAGCAGTGACTCCCGGGACAATCAGCCCCAGCATTTT	CASSDSRDNQPQHF
TRBJ2-7	TRBV29-1	NA	NA	TGCAGCGCCTTAGGACTTACCTACGAGCAGTACTTC	CSALGLTYEQYF
TRBJ2-1	TRBV6-6	NA	few	TGTGCCAGCAGTGCTCAAGGGGTTGAGCAGTTCTTC	CASSAQGVEQFF
TRBJ2-3	TRBV2	NA	NA	TGTGCCAGCAGGATGGATCCAGGGCCAGATACGCAGTATTTT	CASRMDPGPDTQYF
TRBJ2-1	TRBV6-5	NA	NA	TGTGCCACCGGGCTGAGGGGGGCGTACGAGCAGTTCTTC	CATGLRGAYEQFF
TRBJ1-6	TRBV5-6	TRBD1	few	TGTGCCAGCAGCTTACAGGGGGGCGCTTCACCCCTCCACTTT	CASSLQGGASPLHF
TRBJ1-2	TRBV3-1	NA	NA	TGTGCCAGCAGCCAAGAAGGGGGAAGTGGCTACACCTTC	CASSQEGGSGYTF
TRBJ2-1	TRBV6-2/TRBV6-3	TRBD1	NA	TGTGCCAGCAGTCCTAGAGGGGGCCTCTACAATGAGCAGTTCTTC	CASSPRGGLYNEQFF
TRBJ2-3	TRBV4-1	NA	NA	TGCGCCAGCAGCCAAGATGAACAGCCCACAGATGCGCAGTATTTT	CASSQDEQPTDAQYF
TRBJ1-5	TRBV19	NA	NA	TGTGCCAGTAGTATAGTTTGGGGGTTAGGCTCGAGCAATCAGCCCCAGCATTTT	CASSIVWGLGSSNQPQHF
TRBJ2-1	TRBV7-3	TRBD1	NA	TGTGCCAGCAGCTTAAGTCGGCCAATCGGGACAGGGGGTTCAAATGAGCAGTTCTTC	CASSLSRPIGTGGSNEQFF
TRBJ2-3	TRBV12-3/TRBV12-4	TRBD2	NA	TGTGCCAGCAGTCTTAGCGGGGGGAACCCAGATACGCAGTATTTT	CASSLSGGNPDTQYF
TRBJ1-5	TRBV3-1	NA	few	TGTGCCAGCAGCGAAAACAGGGAAGTTCCTCAGCCCCAGCATTTT	CASSENREVPQPQHF
TRBJ2-7	TRBV10-3	TRBD2	NA	TGTGCCATCAGCGGTGGACAACGGGGGTTAGCGGGCGTCTCCTACGAGCAGTACTTC	CAISGGQRGLAGVSYEQYF
TRBJ2-3	TRBV13	TRBD2	NA	TGTGCCAGCAGCTTAGAGGGACGAGCGGGAGGAAGGACAGATACGCAGTATTTT	CASSLEGRAGGRTDTQYF
TRBJ1-1	TRBV20-1	NA	NA	TGCAGTGCTAGAACGACAAAAGCTTTCTTT	CSARTTKAFF
TRBJ2-3	TRBV7-2	NA	many	TGTGCCAGCAGCTTAGCGAGTAGCGTCACAGATACGCAGTATTTT	CASSLASSVTDTQYF
TRBJ2-1	TRBV7-6	NA	NA	TGTGCCAGCAGCTTAGGAACTAGTAGTTCTAATGAGCAGTTCTTC	CASSLGTSSSNEQFF
TRBJ2-7	TRBV6-2/TRBV6-3	NA	NA	TGTGCCAGCACCGATCCGGACGCATACAATGAGCAGTACTTC	CASTDPDAYNEQYF
TRBJ1-5	TRBV6-1	TRBD1	NA	TGTGCCAGCAGTGTATCCCCCCCCGGGACAGGCTATAGCAATCAGCCCCAGCATTTT	CASSVSPPGTGYSNQPQHF
TRBJ2-1	TRBV19	NA	NA	TGTGCCAGCACTAGGGGGGGGGCCTACAATGAGCAGTTCTTC	CASTRGGAYNEQFF
TRBJ2-5	TRBV20-1	NA	NA	TGCAGTGCTAGCGGGTTGGTTATAGAGCAGTACTTC	CSASGLVIEQYF
TRBJ2-7	TRBV18	NA	NA	TGTGCCAGCTCACCACTGGTCCTTGACGAGCAGTACTTC	CASSPLVLDEQYF
TRBJ2-1	TRBV5-1	NA	few	TGCGCCAGCAGCTTTGGGTGGGAGCAGTTCTTC	CASSFGWEQFF
TRBJ1-1	TRBV30	NA	NA	TGTGCCTGTAACACTGAAGCTTTCTTT	CACNTEAFF
TRBJ1-2	TRBV30	TRBD1	once	TGTGCCTGGAGTGTGGGGGGACAGAGCTATGGCTACACCTTC	CAWSVGGQSYGYTF
TRBJ1-5	TRBV6-2/TRBV6-3	NA	once	TGTGCCAGCACCCCAGGGACAACTAACTGGTTCCATCAGCCCCAGCATTTT	CASTPGTTNWFHQPQHF